A selection of T cell receptor beta chains follows, all from one sample in a study of CD8 T cells in ankylosing spondylitis. A single record per CDR3 protein comes from TCRdb applying MiXCR to the 5' RACE reads. The sample includes about 540,000 distinct CDR3 sequences, about 12% of them seen just once. The sequencing sample was made of blood, either unsorted or a sorted T cell fraction (not recorded which). The receptors stem from a male donor with ankylosing spondylitis. Both conserved end residues are part of each CDR3. Not every row has a clone size; where given, it reads once, few, many or a size class.

CDR3,size,V,J
CASSLVFYETGNTEAFF,many,TRBV11-2,TRBJ1-1
CATSHDRSNYGYTF,-,TRBV15,TRBJ1-2
CASSRFPNTGELFF,few,TRBV27,TRBJ2-2
CSARSRDYGYTF,few,TRBV20-1,TRBJ1-2
CASSKVPNFAETQYF,-,TRBV2,TRBJ2-5
CASNRGTYNEQFF,-,TRBV19,TRBJ2-1
CASSPTGTSGTLSYNEQFF,-,TRBV5-1,TRBJ2-1
CSARQGGETQYF,few,TRBV20-1,TRBJ2-5
CASSPLAGVDEQYF,-,TRBV3-1,TRBJ2-7
CASGQGSNQPQHF,-,TRBV27,TRBJ1-5
CSVEDAGLQETQYF,-,TRBV29-1,TRBJ2-5
CSASPPDRVTSTDTQYF,few,TRBV20-1,TRBJ2-3
CASSVGFGNTGYEQYF,-,TRBV9,TRBJ2-7
CSARGPYQETQYF,-,TRBV20-1,TRBJ2-5
CASSPGPAENIQYF,-,TRBV18,TRBJ2-4
CASSEVLVSGGDGIQYF,few,TRBV25-1,TRBJ2-4
CSAMIPGQNNQPQHF,few,TRBV20-1,TRBJ1-5
CASSPQGPGGYTF,-,TRBV3-1,TRBJ1-2
CSARGVNEQFF,many,TRBV20-1,TRBJ2-1
CATSDTTGMEETQYF,few,TRBV24-1,TRBJ2-5
CAISILDNEQFF,few,TRBV10-3,TRBJ2-1
CASSVLGDRAVNIQYF,many,TRBV6-5,TRBJ2-4
CASSPGLAWRNEQFF,-,TRBV28,TRBJ2-1
CASTFLTGGTGELFF,-,TRBV7-9,TRBJ2-2
CSAPTSSGNSDTQYF,-,TRBV20-1,TRBJ2-3
CASSPDSTNYGYTF,-,TRBV5-1,TRBJ1-2
CASTTGANVLTF,few,TRBV25-1,TRBJ2-6
CASSQSGGRGSTDTQYF,-,TRBV4-2,TRBJ2-3
CASSQDPPAGAPYNEQFF,-,TRBV3-1,TRBJ2-1